This TCR beta chain was identified during a study of blood T cell repertoires in COVID-19. The overall study: Samples representing acute and convalescent COVID-19 were sourced from the United States, Italy and Spain. T cells, B-cell-depleted T cells, or PBMCs supplied cDNA or gDNA.

The table came from immunoSEQ multiplex PCR; TCRdb's copy has only in-frame clones and leaves some out. The repertoire holds 190,000 or so clones, with about 81% as singletons. During active infection, Seattle patients enrolled and were then monitored through disease. Sequenced: peripheral blood. The source of this sequence is a woman over 75 with COVID-19, enrolled during active disease.

Here the CDR3 reads CASSLEMGRQLQETQYF. CDR3 bases: TGTGCCAGCAGCTTAGAAATGGGCCGACAGCTCCAAGAGACCCAGTACTTC. J is TRBJ2-5 and V is TRBV7-9; D possibly corresponds to TRBD1 (5 bases). CDR3 size: 17 residues. CDR1 is SEHNR and CDR2 is FQNEAQ in the germline V gene (reference sequence). V was clipped by 1 base and J by 1 base, with 16 bases between them.